The 19 T cell receptor beta chains below were found in one sample sequenced in a study of T-cell memory formation after mild COVID-19. TCRdb recomputed calls from the 5' RACE reads with MiXCR, one row per CDR3 protein. The sample gives approximately 570,000 distinct CDR3 sequences, roughly 18% of which show up once; about 11% is in the top ten. Sequenced: PBMCs or a T cell subset sorted from them (not recorded which). These receptor sequences come from an adult woman who had mild COVID-19 (a few samples of this study predate the infection). Cell type and time point are not known.

This clonotype has just a few counts. The chain uses TRBV6-6 and TRBJ2-7, with D perhaps matching TRBD1 or TRBD2 (5 bases each). With 0 bases removed from V and 5 bases from J, the gap between germline ends came to 11 bases. This CDR3 is 14 amino acids long. Germline assignment: CDR1 MNHNY and CDR2 SVGAGI (reference sequence). The CDR3 DNA reads as TGTGCCAGCAGTTACTCGGGGACCCAAGACGAGCAGTACTTC. This codes for CASSYSGTQDEQYF.

The DNA for the CDR3 is TGTGCCAGCAGTTTATCGGAGGGACTCGAGCAGTACTTC. Amino acids: CASSLSEGLEQYF. V is TRBV27 and J is TRBJ2-7; the D gene is possibly TRBD2 (6 bases). The V gene lost 0 bases and the J gene lost 6 bases, with 9 bases spanning the gap. CDR3 length: 13 amino acids. Germline CDR1 is MNHEY and CDR2 is SMNVEV (reference sequence).

This clonotype was seen more than once but under ten times. This rearrangement joins TRBV12-3 or TRBV12-4 to TRBJ1-5, with D unclear. V was pared by 4 bases and J by 5 bases, with 15 bases between. The CDR3 covers 15 residues. CDR3 sequence reads: CASSSRGRVHQPQHF. Here the CDR3 DNA reads TGTGCCAGCAGTTCCCGGGGTAGGGTCCATCAGCCCCAGCATTTT.

The chain recombines TRBV6-1 with TRBJ1-1; no definite D call. Germline V lookup: CDR1 MNHNS, CDR2 SASEGT. Trimming removed 4 bases from V and 2 bases from J, with 8 bases in between. CDR3 size: 13 residues. Written as DNA, the CDR3 is TGTGCCAGCAGTGGACTTGGTAACACTGAAGCTTTCTTT. Residues: CASSGLGNTEAFF.

There are a few counts of this clonotype. The chain joins TRBV7-4 to TRBJ1-5; 7 bases agree with TRBD1. From germline, CDR1 is SGHVT and CDR2 SQSDAQ. CDR3 length: 15 amino acids. V lost 3 bases to trimming and J lost 1 base; unmatched junction nucleotides: 3. Written as DNA, the CDR3 is TGTGCCAGCAGCTTTCTGACAGGGAGCAATCAGCCCCAGCATTTT. This codes for CASSFLTGSNQPQHF. Drawing the rest from reference TRBV7-4 and TRBJ1-5, the complete variable domain is GAGVSQSPRYKVAKRGRDVALRCDSISGHVTLYWYRQTLGQGSEVLTYSQSDAQRDKSGRPSGRFSAERPERSVSTLKIQRTEQGDSAVYLCASSFLTGSNQPQHFGDGTRLSIL.

The chain is built from TRBV12-3 or TRBV12-4 and TRBJ2-7; 9 positions match TRBD1. The length of the CDR3 is 14 residues. V lost 3 bases and J lost 6; bases outside the gene matches: 6. CDR3 sequence reads: CASSLGQGALEQYF. CDR3 nucleotides: TGTGCCAGCAGTTTGGGACAGGGTGCGCTCGAGCAGTACTTC.

This clonotype was counted between two and nine times. This chain joins TRBV9 and TRBJ2-5; no clear D. This CDR3 comprises 15 residues. The germline CDR1 and CDR2 sequences are SGDLS and YYNGEE. Trimming removed 3 bases from V and 4 bases from J, with 16 bases in between. CDR3 DNA: TGTGCCAGCAGCGAAGGGAAGTCCCCAAGAGAGACCCAGTACTTC. Its translation is CASSEGKSPRETQYF.

This clonotype was found a few times. The rearrangement uses TRBV7-2 and TRBJ2-5, with 8 bases identical to TRBD1. CDR3 length: 15 residues. The germline V gene encodes CDR1 SGHTA and CDR2 FQGNSA. With V trimmed by 5 bases and J by 5 bases, 10 bases remained unmatched. CDR3 bases: TGTGCCAGCAGCCCACGGACAGGGACGGGGGAGACCCAGTACTTC. Protein: CASSPRTGTGETQYF.

This clonotype showed up just a few times. The genes are TRBV30 and TRBJ1-1; D might be TRBD1 (5 bases). Germline V lookup: CDR1 GTSNPN, CDR2 SVGIG (reference sequence). This CDR3 has 12 amino acids. The CDR3 sequence is CAGKGQKTEAFF. The CDR3 nucleotides read TGTGCGGGGAAGGGGCAGAAGACTGAAGCTTTCTTT.

The chain links TRBV4-1 to TRBJ2-1; D unclear. The germline V gene encodes CDR1 MGHRA and CDR2 YSYEKL. This CDR3 is built from 15 residues. V lost 0 bases, J lost 8 bases, and 14 bases lay in between. In nucleotides, the CDR3 is TGCGCCAGCAGCCAAGAAAAAAGGCCCCCCCATGAGCAGTTCTTC. It is translated as CASSQEKRPPHEQFF.

The chain uses TRBV30 and TRBJ2-1, with 8 bases that match TRBD2. The trim removed 6 bases at V and 4 bases at J, leaving 8 bases unmatched. This CDR3 region has 14 residues. Germline V gene lookup returns CDR1 GTSNPN and CDR2 SVGIG (reference sequence). The CDR3 loop is CACPATSGYNEQFF. The CDR3 DNA follows: TGTGCCTGCCCCGCAACTAGCGGATACAATGAGCAGTTCTTC.

A few counts support this clonotype. The chain employs TRBV5-4 and TRBJ2-1, with D perhaps TRBD1 (5 bases). The CDR3 covers 15 residues. V lost 3 bases and J 7 bases, leaving 17 bases between the germline ends. Per germline, CDR1 SGHNT and CDR2 YYREEE (reference sequence). The CDR3 protein is CASSSQGSRMNEQFF. As DNA, the CDR3 is TGTGCCAGCAGCTCCCAGGGATCCCGGATGAATGAGCAGTTCTTC.

This clonotype was counted only a few times. This chain uses TRBV19 with TRBJ2-7; 14 nucleotides agree with TRBD2. V gave up 5 bases and J gave up 5 bases; unmatched junction bases: 14. There are 18 residues in the CDR3. Germline V gives CDR1 LNHDA, CDR2 SQIVND (reference sequence). Here the CDR3 DNA reads TGTGCCAGTAGTGTTCCCACCGGGACTAGCGGGAGTACCCACGAGCAGTACTTC. Protein sequence: CASSVPTGTSGSTHEQYF.

This clonotype was seen ten or more times. This chain uses TRBV7-9 with TRBJ2-1; the D gene is possibly TRBD1 (6 bases). The V end lost 4 bases, the J end lost 2 bases, and 15 bases lay between the germline ends. The CDR3 length is 16 residues. Germline loops: CDR1 SEHNR, CDR2 FQNEAQ (reference sequence). CDR3 amino acids: CASSSTRDKAYNEQFF. The CDR3 nucleotides are TGTGCCAGCAGCTCGACCCGGGACAAGGCCTACAATGAGCAGTTCTTC.

In its sample, this clonotype was seen a few times. The V call is TRBV29-1, the J call TRBJ1-2; D remains unclear. This CDR3 has 12 amino acids. The germline CDR1 and CDR2 sequences are SQVTM and ANQGSEA. V gave up 4 bases and J gave up 2 bases, with 8 bases separating them. CDR3 DNA: TGCAGCGTTGCCCAAGGGAACTATGGCTACACCTTC. Protein: CSVAQGNYGYTF.

This clonotype was seen only a few times. V is TRBV30 and J is TRBJ1-6; D is possibly TRBD1 (6 bases). V lost 3 bases, J lost 7 bases, and 16 bases lay in between. This CDR3 is 15 amino acids long. Germline values: CDR1 GTSNPN, CDR2 SVGIG (reference sequence). The CDR3 DNA is TGTGCCTGGAGCCTAGGGGGTTTCGGCAATTCACCCCTCCACTTT. This sequence encodes CAWSLGGFGNSPLHF.

This clonotype has just a few counts. This chain uses TRBV5-1 with TRBJ2-7; 9 nucleotides align to TRBD1. CDR1 is SGHRS and CDR2 is YFSETQ in the germline V gene. V shed 3 bases, J shed 0 bases, and the junction held 7 bases outside the gene matches. The CDR3 has 16 residues. CDR3 region: CASSWGDRASSYEQYF. The CDR3 bases are TGCGCCAGCAGCTGGGGGGACAGGGCGAGCTCCTACGAGCAGTACTTC.

The V gene is TRBV5-1, the J gene TRBJ2-1; D is possibly TRBD1 (6 bases). Germline V gives CDR1 SGHRS, CDR2 YFSETQ. This CDR3 contains 13 residues. Trimming cost V 3 bases and J 6 bases, with 10 bases left between them. CDR3 bases: TGCGCCAGCAGCTACCGGACAGCCAATGAGCAGTTCTTC. It specifies CASSYRTANEQFF.

This chain uses TRBV7-8 with TRBJ2-3; TRBD1 matches 7 bases. The CDR3 consists of 15 residues. The junction had 6 bases not matched to a gene; V was cut back by 5 bases and J by 1 base. Germline V gives CDR1 SGHVS, CDR2 FQNEAQ. Written as DNA, the CDR3 is TGTGCCAGCAGCGAGACAGGGTTGGGCACAGATACGCAGTATTTT. It translates to CASSETGLGTDTQYF.